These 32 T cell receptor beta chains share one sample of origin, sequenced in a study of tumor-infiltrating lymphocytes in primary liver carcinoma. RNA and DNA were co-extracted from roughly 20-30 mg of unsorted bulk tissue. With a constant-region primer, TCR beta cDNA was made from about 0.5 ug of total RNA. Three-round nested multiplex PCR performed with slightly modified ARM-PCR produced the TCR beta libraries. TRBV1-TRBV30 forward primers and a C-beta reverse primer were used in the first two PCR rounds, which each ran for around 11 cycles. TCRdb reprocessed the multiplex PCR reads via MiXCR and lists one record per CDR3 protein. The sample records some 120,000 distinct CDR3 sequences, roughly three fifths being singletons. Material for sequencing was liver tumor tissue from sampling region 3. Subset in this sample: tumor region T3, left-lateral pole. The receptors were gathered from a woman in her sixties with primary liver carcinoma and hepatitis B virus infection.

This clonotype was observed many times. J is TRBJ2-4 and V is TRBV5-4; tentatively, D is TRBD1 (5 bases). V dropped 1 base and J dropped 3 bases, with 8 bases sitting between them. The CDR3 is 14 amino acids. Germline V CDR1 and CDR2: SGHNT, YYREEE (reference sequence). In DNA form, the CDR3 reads TGTGCCAGCAGCTTGAAAGGGGTCAAAAACATTCAGTACTTC. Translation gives CASSLKGVKNIQYF.

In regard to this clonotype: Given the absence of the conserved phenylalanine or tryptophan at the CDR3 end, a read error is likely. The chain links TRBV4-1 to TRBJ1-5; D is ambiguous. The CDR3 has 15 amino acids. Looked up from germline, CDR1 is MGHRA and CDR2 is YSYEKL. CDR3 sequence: CASSQAMWLNQPQHL. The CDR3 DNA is TGCGCCAGCAGTCAAGCGATGTGGCTAAATCAGCCCCAGCATCTT.

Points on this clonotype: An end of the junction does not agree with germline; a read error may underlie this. CDR3 protein: CASTPGTLYNEQLF. CDR3 coding DNA: TGCGCCAGCACGCCAGGGACACTATACAATGAGCAGCTCTTC. The rearrangement links TRBV5-1 to TRBJ2-1, with a tentative D call TRBD1 (6 bases). Per germline, CDR1 SGHRS and CDR2 YFSETQ. The CDR3 is made up of 14 amino acids.

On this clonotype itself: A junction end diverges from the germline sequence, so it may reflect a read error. The CDR3 region has the DNA TGTGCCAACAGCTTAGATCCATCAGGGAAGTATGACTACACCTTC. This sequence encodes CANSLDPSGKYDYTF. The chain couples TRBV11-2 to TRBJ1-2; weak D call: TRBD1 (5 bases). Germline V gene data show CDR1 as SGHAT and CDR2 as FQNNGV. This CDR3 region has 15 residues.

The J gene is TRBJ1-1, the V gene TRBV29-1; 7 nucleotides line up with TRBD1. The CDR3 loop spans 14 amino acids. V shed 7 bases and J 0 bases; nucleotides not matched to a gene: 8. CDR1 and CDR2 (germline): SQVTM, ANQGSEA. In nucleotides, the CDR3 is TGCAGCGCTGCCCGGGACAGAGTGAACACTGAAGCTTTCTTT. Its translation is CSAARDRVNTEAFF.

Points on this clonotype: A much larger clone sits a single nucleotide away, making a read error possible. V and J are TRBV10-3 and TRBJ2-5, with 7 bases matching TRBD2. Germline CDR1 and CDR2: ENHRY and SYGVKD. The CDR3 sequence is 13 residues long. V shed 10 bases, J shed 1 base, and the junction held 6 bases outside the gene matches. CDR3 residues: CATTTGGQETQYF. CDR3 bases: TGTGCCACCACCACGGGAGGCCAAGAGACCCAGTACTTC.

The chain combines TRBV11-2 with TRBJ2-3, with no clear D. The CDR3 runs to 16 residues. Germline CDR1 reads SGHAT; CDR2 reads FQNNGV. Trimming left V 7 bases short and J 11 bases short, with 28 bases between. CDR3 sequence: CASNRVTGTSGGRQYF. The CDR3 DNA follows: TGTGCCAGCAACCGAGTGACTGGAACCTCGGGCGGTAGGCAGTATTTT.

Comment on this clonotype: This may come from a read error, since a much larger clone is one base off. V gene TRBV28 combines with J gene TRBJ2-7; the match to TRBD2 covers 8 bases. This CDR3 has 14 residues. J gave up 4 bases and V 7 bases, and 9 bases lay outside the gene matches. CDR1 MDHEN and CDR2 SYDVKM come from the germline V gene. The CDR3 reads CASKRHGRDYEQYF. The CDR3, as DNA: TGTGCCAGCAAGAGACACGGGAGGGATTACGAGCAGTACTTC.

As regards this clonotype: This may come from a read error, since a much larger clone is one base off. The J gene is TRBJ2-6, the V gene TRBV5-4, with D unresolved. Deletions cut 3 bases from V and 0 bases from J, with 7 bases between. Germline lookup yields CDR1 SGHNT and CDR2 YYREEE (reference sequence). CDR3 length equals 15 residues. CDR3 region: CASSSNSSGANVLTF. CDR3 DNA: TGTGCCAGCAGCTCGAACAGCTCTGGGGCCAACGTCCTGACTTTC.

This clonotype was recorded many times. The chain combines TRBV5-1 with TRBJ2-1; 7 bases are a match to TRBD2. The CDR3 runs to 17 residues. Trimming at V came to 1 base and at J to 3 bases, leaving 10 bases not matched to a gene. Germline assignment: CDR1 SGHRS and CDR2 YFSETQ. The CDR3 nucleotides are TGCGCCAGCAGCTTGAAGCTACTAGCGCTTAACTACAATGAGCAGTTCTTC. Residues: CASSLKLLALNYNEQFF. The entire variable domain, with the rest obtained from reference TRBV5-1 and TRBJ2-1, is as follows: KAGVTQTPRYLIKTRGQQVTLSCSPISGHRSVSWYQQTPGQGLQFLFEYFSETQRNKGNFPGRFSGRQFSNSRSEMNVSTLELGDSALYLCASSLKLLALNYNEQFFGPGTRLTVL.

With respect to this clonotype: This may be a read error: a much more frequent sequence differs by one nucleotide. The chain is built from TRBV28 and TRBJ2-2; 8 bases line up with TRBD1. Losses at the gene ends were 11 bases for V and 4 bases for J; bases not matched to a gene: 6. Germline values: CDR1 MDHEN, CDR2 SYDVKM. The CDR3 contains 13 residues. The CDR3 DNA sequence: TGTGCCTACCAGGGGGCCGGCACCGGGGAGCTGTTTTTT. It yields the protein CAYQGAGTGELFF.

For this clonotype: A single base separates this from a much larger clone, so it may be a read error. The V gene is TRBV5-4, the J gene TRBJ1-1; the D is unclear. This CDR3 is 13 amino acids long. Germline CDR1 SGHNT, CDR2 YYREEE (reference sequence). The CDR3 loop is CASSLRTNTETFF. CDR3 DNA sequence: TGTGCCAGCAGCTTGCGGACGAACACTGAAACTTTCTTT.

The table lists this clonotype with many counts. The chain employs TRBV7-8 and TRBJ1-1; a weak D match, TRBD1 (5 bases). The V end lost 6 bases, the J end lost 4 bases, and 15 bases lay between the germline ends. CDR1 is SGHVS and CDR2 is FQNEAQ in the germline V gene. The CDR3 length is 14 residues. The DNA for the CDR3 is TGTGCCAGCAGATCTCAGGGAGTGGGCACTGAAGCTTTCTTT. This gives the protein CASRSQGVGTEAFF.

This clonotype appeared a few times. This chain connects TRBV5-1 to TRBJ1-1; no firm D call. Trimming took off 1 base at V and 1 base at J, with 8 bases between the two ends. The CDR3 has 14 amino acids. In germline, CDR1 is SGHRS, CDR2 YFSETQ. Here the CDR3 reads CASSLRQTNTEAFF. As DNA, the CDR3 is TGCGCCAGCAGCTTGCGGCAGACGAACACTGAAGCTTTCTTT.

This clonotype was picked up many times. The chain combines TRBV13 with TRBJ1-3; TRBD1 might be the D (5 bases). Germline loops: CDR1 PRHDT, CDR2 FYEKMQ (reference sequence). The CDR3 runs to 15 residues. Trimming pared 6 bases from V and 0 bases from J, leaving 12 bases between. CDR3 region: CASSQGRDSGNTIYF. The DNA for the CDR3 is TGTGCCAGCAGTCAGGGTAGGGACTCTGGAAACACCATATATTTT.

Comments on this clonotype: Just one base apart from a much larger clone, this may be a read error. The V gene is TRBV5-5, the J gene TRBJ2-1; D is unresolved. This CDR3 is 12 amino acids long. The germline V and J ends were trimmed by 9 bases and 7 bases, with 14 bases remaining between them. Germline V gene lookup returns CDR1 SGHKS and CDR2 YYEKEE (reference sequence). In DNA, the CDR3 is TGTGCCACCCGCCGGCTCGGGAATGAGCAGTTCTTC. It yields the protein CATRRLGNEQFF.

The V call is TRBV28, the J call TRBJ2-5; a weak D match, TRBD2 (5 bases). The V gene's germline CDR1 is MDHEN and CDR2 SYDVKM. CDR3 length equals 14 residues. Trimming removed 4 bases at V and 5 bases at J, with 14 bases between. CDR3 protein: CASSSLATWETQYF. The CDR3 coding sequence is TGTGCCAGCAGTTCCTTAGCGACGTGGGAGACCCAGTACTTC.

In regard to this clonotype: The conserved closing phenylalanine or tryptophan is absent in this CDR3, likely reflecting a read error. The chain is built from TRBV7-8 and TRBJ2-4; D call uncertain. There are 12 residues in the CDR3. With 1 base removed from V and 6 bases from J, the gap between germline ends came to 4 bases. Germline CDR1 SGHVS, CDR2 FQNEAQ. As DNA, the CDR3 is TGTGCCAGCAGCTTAGTGGGAAACATTCAGTACTTA. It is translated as CASSLVGNIQYL.

CDR3 region: CASSRELAGGPGDEQYF. CDR3 DNA: TGTGCCAGCAGCAGGGAACTAGCGGGAGGGCCGGGGGATGAGCAGTACTTC. The chain has TRBV11-2 and TRBJ2-7; 13 bases map to TRBD2. CDR1 and CDR2 from the germline V gene are SGHAT and FQNNGV. After removal of 5 bases from V and 7 bases from J, the junction contained 14 bases not matched to a gene. The CDR3 sequence is 17 residues long.

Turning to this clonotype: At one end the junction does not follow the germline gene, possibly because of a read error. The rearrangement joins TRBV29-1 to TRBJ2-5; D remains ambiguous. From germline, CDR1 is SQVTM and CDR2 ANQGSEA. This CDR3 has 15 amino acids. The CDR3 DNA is TGTAGTGTTCTACCTATGGCGATTAGTCAAGAGACCCAGTACTTC. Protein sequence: CSVLPMAISQETQYF.

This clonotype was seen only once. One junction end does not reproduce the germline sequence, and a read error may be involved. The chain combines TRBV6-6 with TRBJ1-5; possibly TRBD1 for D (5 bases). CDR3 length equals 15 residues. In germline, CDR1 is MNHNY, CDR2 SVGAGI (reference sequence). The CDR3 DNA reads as TGTGCCAGTAGAGGACATGGTCTAAGCAATCAGCCCCAGCATTTC. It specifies CASRGHGLSNQPQHF.

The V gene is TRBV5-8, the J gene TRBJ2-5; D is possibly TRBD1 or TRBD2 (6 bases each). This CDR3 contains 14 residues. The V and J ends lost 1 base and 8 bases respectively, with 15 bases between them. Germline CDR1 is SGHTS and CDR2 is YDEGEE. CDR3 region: CASSLRGAEGTQYF. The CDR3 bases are TGTGCCAGCAGCTTGAGGGGGGCGGAGGGAACCCAGTACTTC.

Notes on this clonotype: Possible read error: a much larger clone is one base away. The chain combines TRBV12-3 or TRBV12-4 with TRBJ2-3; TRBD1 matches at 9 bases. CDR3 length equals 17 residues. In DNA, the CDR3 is TGTGGCAGCAGGATATCCGGGACAGGGATCGGAACAGATACGCAGTATTTT. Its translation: CGSRISGTGIGTDTQYF.

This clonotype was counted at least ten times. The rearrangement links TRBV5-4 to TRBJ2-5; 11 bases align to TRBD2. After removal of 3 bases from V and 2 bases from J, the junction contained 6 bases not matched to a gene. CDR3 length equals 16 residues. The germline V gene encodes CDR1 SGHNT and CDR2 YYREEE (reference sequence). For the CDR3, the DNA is TGTGCCAGCAGCTCTCCGGGACTAGCGGAACAAGAGACCCAGTACTTC. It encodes CASSSPGLAEQETQYF.

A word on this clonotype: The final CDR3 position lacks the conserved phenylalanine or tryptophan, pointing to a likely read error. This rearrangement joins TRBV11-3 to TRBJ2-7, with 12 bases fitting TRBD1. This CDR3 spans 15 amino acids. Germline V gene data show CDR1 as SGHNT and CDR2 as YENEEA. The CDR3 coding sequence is TGTGTTAGCAGCCCCGGGACAGGGGGCAACTACGAGCAGTACCTC. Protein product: CVSSPGTGGNYEQYL.

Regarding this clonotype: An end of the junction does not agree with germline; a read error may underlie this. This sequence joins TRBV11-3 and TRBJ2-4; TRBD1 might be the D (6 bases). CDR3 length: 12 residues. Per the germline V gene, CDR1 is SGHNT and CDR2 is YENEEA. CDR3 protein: CASNLQGNIQYF. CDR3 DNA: TGTGCCAGCAATTTGCAGGGGAACATTCAATACTTC. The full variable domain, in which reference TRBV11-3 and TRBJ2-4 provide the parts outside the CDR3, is EAGVVQSPRYKIIEKKQPVAFWCNPISGHNTLYWYLQNLGQGPELLIRYENEEAVDDSQLPKDRFSAERLKGVDSTLKIQPAELGDSAVYLCASNLQGNIQYFGAGTRLSVL.

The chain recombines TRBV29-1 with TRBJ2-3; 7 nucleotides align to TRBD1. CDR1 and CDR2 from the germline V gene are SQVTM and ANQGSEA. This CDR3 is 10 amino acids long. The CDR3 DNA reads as TGCAGTACAGGGGCCGGTATGCATTATTTT. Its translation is CSTGAGMHYF.

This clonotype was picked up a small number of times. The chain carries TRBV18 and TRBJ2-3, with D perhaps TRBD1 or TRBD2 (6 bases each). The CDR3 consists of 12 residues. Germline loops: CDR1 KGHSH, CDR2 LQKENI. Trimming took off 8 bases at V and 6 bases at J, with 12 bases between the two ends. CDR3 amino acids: CASGSGADTQYF. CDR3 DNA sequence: TGTGCCAGCGGGTCGGGGGCGGATACGCAGTATTTT.

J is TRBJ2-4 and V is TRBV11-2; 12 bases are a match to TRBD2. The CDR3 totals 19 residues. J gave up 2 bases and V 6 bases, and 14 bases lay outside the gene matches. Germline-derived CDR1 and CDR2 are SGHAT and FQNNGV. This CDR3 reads CASRPRLAGGPRTKNIQYF. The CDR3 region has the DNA TGTGCCAGCAGACCTCGGCTAGCGGGAGGGCCTCGGACCAAAAACATTCAGTACTTC.

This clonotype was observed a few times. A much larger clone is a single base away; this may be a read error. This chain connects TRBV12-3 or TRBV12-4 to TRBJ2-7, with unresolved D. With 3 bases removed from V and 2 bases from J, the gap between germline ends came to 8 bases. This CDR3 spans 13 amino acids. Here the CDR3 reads CASSLKTPYEQYF. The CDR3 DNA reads TGTGCCAGCAGTTTGAAGACCCCCTACGAGCAGTACTTC.

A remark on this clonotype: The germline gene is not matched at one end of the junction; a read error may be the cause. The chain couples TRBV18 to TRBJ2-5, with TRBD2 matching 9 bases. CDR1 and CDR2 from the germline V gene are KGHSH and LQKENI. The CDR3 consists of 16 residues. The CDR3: CASSPSRREGRETQYF. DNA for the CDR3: TGTGCCAGCTCACCATCCCGGCGGGAGGGCCGAGAAACCCAGTATTTC.

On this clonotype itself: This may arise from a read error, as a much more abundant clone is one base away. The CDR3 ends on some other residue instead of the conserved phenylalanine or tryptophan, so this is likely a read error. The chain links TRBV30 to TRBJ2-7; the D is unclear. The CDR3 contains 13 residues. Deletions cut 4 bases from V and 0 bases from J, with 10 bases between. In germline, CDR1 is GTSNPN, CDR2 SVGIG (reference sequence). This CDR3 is CAWTRRYSYEQYL. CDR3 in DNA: TGTGCCTGGACCCGCCGATACTCCTACGAGCAGTACCTC.